This section outlines one T cell receptor (beta chain) sequence together with its context. This sample was included in a study of blood T cell repertoires in COVID-19. Assay used: immunoSEQ multiplex PCR; TCRdb lists only in-frame clones, some missing. The table lists about 110,000 clones, 80% to 85% of them singletons. Germline V gene data show CDR1 as MGHDK and CDR2 as SYGVNS. With 6 bases clipped from V and 6 bases from J, the junction kept 8 bases outside the gene matches. The CDR3 contains 14 residues. The sequence derives from a human donor in a cohort sampled during active COVID-19. The genes are TRBV25-1 and TRBJ2-1, with TRBD2 matching 7 bases. Specimen: peripheral blood. The CDR3 DNA follows: TGTGCCAGCAGCTCCCGGGGGGTAGTCAATGAGCAGTTCTTC. It yields the protein CASSSRGVVNEQFF. The entire variable domain, with the rest obtained from reference TRBV25-1 and TRBJ2-1, is as follows: EADIYQTPRYLVIGTGKKITLECSQTMGHDKMYWYQQDPGMELHLIHYSYGVNSTEKGDLSSESTVSRIRTEHFPLTLESARPSHTSQYLCASSSRGVVNEQFFGPGTRLTVL.